One and the same sample provided the 9 T cell receptor beta chains below, sequenced in a study of cytomegalovirus exposure and HLA in healthy donors. In the PCR, 60 Vbeta and 13 Jbeta primers were used. Sequencing used immunoSEQ multiplex PCR; TCRdb keeps in-frame clones, though not all of them. The data contain around 200,000 clones, around 80% of them seen just once; the ten biggest clones take up about 4.4%. Material for sequencing was PBMCs. The source is a woman in her twenties or thirties in good health and CMV-seropositive.

The J gene is TRBJ1-2, the V gene TRBV5-4, with a tentative D call TRBD1 (6 bases). The germline V gene has CDR1 SGHNT and CDR2 YYREEE (reference sequence). V lost 4 bases and J lost 3, with 16 bases in between. There are 15 residues in the CDR3. CDR3 coding DNA: TGTGCCAGCAGCCGCGAACTCTCAGGGGACTATGGCTACACCTTC. Its protein is CASSRELSGDYGYTF.

This clone was found once. This chain uses TRBV7-9 with TRBJ2-2; 9 nucleotides agree with TRBD1. V gave up 1 base and J gave up 6 bases; unmatched junction bases: 0. Germline V lookup: CDR1 SEHNR, CDR2 FQNEAQ (reference sequence). This CDR3 comprises 14 residues. CDR3 loop: CASSLGTGAGELFF. CDR3 sequence (DNA): TGTGCCAGCAGCTTAGGGACAGGGGCCGGGGAGCTGTTTTTT.

There are a few counts of this clone. The rearrangement joins TRBV19 to TRBJ1-2; no firm D call. The CDR3 has 13 residues. Germline V gene lookup returns CDR1 LNHDA and CDR2 SQIVND (reference sequence). V lost 7 bases to trimming and J lost 2 bases, with 11 bases between them. DNA of the CDR3: TGTGCCAGTACATGGGCTGTCAACTATGGCTACACCTTC. It codes for CASTWAVNYGYTF.

The chain is built from TRBV7-8 and TRBJ2-5, with a possible D match to TRBD1 (7 bases). This CDR3 has 20 residues. Trimming took 5 bases from V and 5 from J, leaving 33 bases between them. CDR1 and CDR2 (germline): SGHVS, FQNEAQ. This CDR3 reads CASSPSVPTGTKRLRETQYF. CDR3 bases: TGTGCCAGCAGCCCTAGCGTCCCGACAGGGACGAAACGGTTGCGGGAGACCCAGTACTTC.

The chain couples TRBV29-1 to TRBJ2-3, with 8 positions matching TRBD1. This CDR3 contains 14 residues. The germline CDR1 and CDR2 sequences are SQVTM and ANQGSEA. V shed 7 bases, J shed 0 bases, and the junction held 6 bases outside the gene matches. CDR3 residues: CSDRTGTSTDTQYF. CDR3 DNA: TGCAGCGATCGGACAGGGACTAGCACAGATACGCAGTATTTT.

This clone has a single count. V and J are TRBV6-6 and TRBJ1-1; D is possibly TRBD1 (5 bases). Looked up from germline, CDR1 is MNHNY and CDR2 is SVGAGI (reference sequence). V was cut by 10 bases and J by 0 bases, with 12 bases left in between. The CDR3 runs 13 residues. DNA for the CDR3: TGTGCCACCTCACAGGAGATGAACACTGAAGCTTTCTTT. Its translation: CATSQEMNTEAFF.

This clone was seen only once. The J gene is TRBJ1-2, the V gene TRBV27, with D unclear. Germline loops: CDR1 MNHEY, CDR2 SMNVEV (reference sequence). V lost 1 base to trimming and J lost 4 bases, with 13 bases between them. This CDR3 spans 15 amino acids. The CDR3 is CASSLYPGVSYGYTF. The CDR3 nucleotides read TGTGCCAGCAGTTTATATCCGGGAGTGAGCTATGGCTACACCTTC.

The V call is TRBV15, the J call TRBJ2-7, with D uncertain. This CDR3 is 16 amino acids long. Trimming removed 0 bases from V and 4 bases from J, with 16 bases in between. From germline, CDR1 is LNHNV and CDR2 YYDKDF (reference sequence). The CDR3 sequence is CATSRDPTAQVYEQYF. The CDR3 nucleotides read TGTGCCACCAGCAGAGATCCCACAGCCCAGGTGTACGAGCAGTACTTC.

The genes are TRBV6-1 and TRBJ2-3, with D possibly being TRBD2 (5 bases). Per germline, CDR1 MNHNS and CDR2 SASEGT. The CDR3 spans 15 residues. Trimming cost V 7 bases and J 1 base, with 15 bases left between them. In nucleotides, the CDR3 is TGTGCCAGCATTGGAGGTCTTGCGGGCACAGATACGCAGTATTTT. It codes for CASIGGLAGTDTQYF.